This T cell receptor beta chain came from a study of PD-1 and CTLA-4 blockade in melanoma. TCRdb keeps only in-frame clones here, not all; method: immunoSEQ multiplex PCR. The table records 25,000 to 35,000 clones, 91% of them present only once. The germline gives CDR1 SQVTM, CDR2 ANQGSEA. The junction had 8 bases not matched to a gene; V was cut back by 6 bases and J by 8 bases. The CDR3 is 14 amino acids. The receptor comes from a human donor with melanoma. The sequences come from CD8+ T cells from peripheral blood, collected from a patient given anti-PD-1 treatment. The V call is TRBV29-1, the J call TRBJ2-1; 12 bases are a match to TRBD2. This chain's CDR3 is CSVTTSGRGYEQFF. The DNA of the CDR3 is TGCAGCGTGACGACTAGCGGGAGAGGCTATGAGCAGTTCTTC.